This TCR beta chain came from a study of T cell clonotyping in hematopoietic cell transplantation. The protocol was immunoSEQ multiplex PCR, while the TCRdb copy is restricted to in-frame clones and leaves out a portion. This sample has fewer than 70,000 clones; over 90% occur once, and the top ten carry roughly 1.5%. The V gene lost 7 bases and the J gene lost 1 base, with 6 bases spanning the gap. Looked up from germline, CDR1 is SNHLY and CDR2 is FYNNEI. CDR3 length: 12 amino acids. This receptor was taken from a man aged 50 or older in good health. Some clones in this sample may be carry-over from other donors' samples. The sample comprised peripheral blood mononuclear cells. This sequence joins TRBV2 and TRBJ2-3; D is unresolved. The CDR3 DNA sequence: TGTGCCAGCACTCCAGGCACAGATACGCAGTATTTT. Translating it yields CASTPGTDTQYF.